Following are 8 T cell receptor beta chains from one sample sequenced in a study of shared clonotypes between healthy human individuals (TCRdb year 2020). Library preparation was by the immunoSEQ multiplex PCR assay. This is the immuneACCESS table as TCRdb keeps it, with only in-frame sequences that have V and J called. A part of the clones is gone; compared with another copy, unresolved V genes explain less than half, and the rest is unexplained. Recorded for this sample are millions of clones; over 85% of them occurred a single time. The leading ten clones occupy roughly 0.13% of the sample. Sequencing was carried out using naive CD4+ T cells sorted from blood. The sample's cell subset or site, from its label and the paper: CD45RA+ positively selected. These receptors all come from a man aged 18 to 29 in good health.

The rearrangement links TRBV27 to TRBJ1-4; D might be TRBD1 (6 bases). CDR1 is MNHEY and CDR2 is SMNVEV in the germline V gene (reference sequence). With 3 bases removed from V and 0 bases from J, the gap between germline ends came to 17 bases. This CDR3 is built from 18 residues. The CDR3 DNA follows: TGTGCCAGCAGTTTCCGCCCTCCGAGACAGGCAACTAATGAAAAACTGTTTTTT. This sequence encodes CASSFRPPRQATNEKLFF.

The chain recombines TRBV9 with TRBJ1-3; D may be TRBD1 (5 bases). This CDR3 spans 15 amino acids. The ends were cut back, 6 bases at V and 0 bases at J, with 13 bases in the middle. The V gene's germline CDR1 is SGDLS and CDR2 YYNGEE. CDR3 nucleotides: TGTGCCAGCACCCTTACTGACAGCTCTGGAAACACCATATATTTT. This sequence encodes CASTLTDSSGNTIYF.

V gene TRBV6-1 combines with J gene TRBJ1-6; D is unclear. Germline CDR1 MNHNS, CDR2 SASEGT. This CDR3 is 12 amino acids long. V lost 0 bases and J lost 10, with 4 bases in between. CDR3 sequence: CASSEALSPLHF. The CDR3 bases are TGTGCCAGCAGTGAAGCGCTCTCACCCCTCCACTTT.

V is TRBV11-2 and J is TRBJ2-1, with a tentative D call TRBD1 (7 bases). The CDR3 totals 16 residues. Trimming pared 5 bases from V and 4 bases from J, leaving 18 bases between. Germline V CDR1 and CDR2: SGHAT, FQNNGV. CDR3 bases: TGTGCCAGCAGCAACAGGGGTGGGGGACTTTACAATGAGCAGTTCTTC. This encodes CASSNRGGGLYNEQFF.

V usage is TRBV28 and J usage is TRBJ2-7; D may be TRBD1 (6 bases). CDR3 length equals 14 residues. Trimming cost V 7 bases and J 3 bases, with 16 bases left between them. Germline V gene lookup returns CDR1 MDHEN and CDR2 SYDVKM. CDR3 loop: CASTPGHSLYEQYF. DNA for the CDR3: TGTGCCAGCACCCCGGGACACTCTCTCTACGAGCAGTACTTC.

This clone is a singleton in its sample. The chain recombines TRBV11-1 with TRBJ2-1, with unresolved D. Trimming left V 3 bases short and J 8 bases short, with 17 bases between. This CDR3 contains 15 residues. The germline V gene encodes CDR1 SGHAT and CDR2 FQDESV (reference sequence). The CDR3 coding sequence is TGTGCCAGCAGCTTGGAGCTGAGCCCTGGGGATGAGCAGTTCTTC. Its protein is CASSLELSPGDEQFF.

This clone was detected only once. Other nucleotide sequences in the sample specify the same CDR3. The V gene is TRBV14, the J gene TRBJ2-3; no firm D call. The V and J ends lost 1 base and 8 bases respectively, with 4 bases between them. This CDR3 has 11 residues. Germline lookup yields CDR1 SGHDN and CDR2 FVKESK. The CDR3 nucleotides are TGTGCCAGCAGCCAAGGGGTTACGCAGTATTTT. Translation: CASSQGVTQYF.

Only a few counts were recorded for this clone. This sequence joins TRBV7-9 and TRBJ1-2; D remains unclear. The V end lost 11 bases, the J end lost 5 bases, and 12 bases lay between the germline ends. CDR1 is SEHNR and CDR2 is FQNEAQ in the germline V gene (reference sequence). CDR3 length: 11 residues. This CDR3 is CAGEESYGYTF. The CDR3 DNA reads as TGTGCCGGGGAAGAATCGTATGGCTACACCTTC. Using reference TRBV7-9 and TRBJ1-2 for the parts outside the CDR3, the full variable domain is DTGVSQNPRHKITKRGQNVTFRCDPISEHNRLYWYRQTLGQGPEFLTYFQNEAQLEKSRLLSDRFSAERPKGSFSTLEIQRTEQGDSAMYLCAGEESYGYTFGSGTRLTVV.